This TCR beta chain was captured in a study of T cells in localized non-small cell lung cancer. Findings of the study overall: Researchers found a median around 57 of the top 100 tumor clones in adjacent lung.

Trimming at V came to 0 bases and at J to 4 bases, leaving 7 bases not matched to a gene. The CDR3 contains 16 residues. Germline-derived CDR1 and CDR2 are SGDLS and YYNGEE. As regards this clone: Its antigen is as yet unknown.

Repertoires were generated with immunoSEQ multiplex PCR, while TCRdb's copy carries only in-frame clones and drops some. The table shows over a thousand clones, with 36% occurring only once. The TCR originated in a male donor aged 60 or over with stage II squamous cell lung carcinoma. The rearrangement links TRBV9 to TRBJ2-7, with TRBD2 matching over 10 bases. The sample consisted of lung tumor tissue, taken before any cancer treatment. CDR3 nucleotides: TGTGCCAGCAGCGTAGCTCTCACTAGCGGGGATTACGAGCAGTACTTC. Its protein product is CASSVALTSGDYEQYF.